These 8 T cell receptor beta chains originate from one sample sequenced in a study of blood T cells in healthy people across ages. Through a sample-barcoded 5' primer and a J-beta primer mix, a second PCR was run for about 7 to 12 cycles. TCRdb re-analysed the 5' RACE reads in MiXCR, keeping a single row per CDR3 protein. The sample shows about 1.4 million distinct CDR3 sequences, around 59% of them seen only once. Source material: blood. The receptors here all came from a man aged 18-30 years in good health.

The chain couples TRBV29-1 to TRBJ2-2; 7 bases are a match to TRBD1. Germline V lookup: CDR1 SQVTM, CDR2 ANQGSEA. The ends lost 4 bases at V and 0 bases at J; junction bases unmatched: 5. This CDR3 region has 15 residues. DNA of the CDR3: TGCAGCGTTGTGAGGCAGGGGGCGAACACCGGGGAGCTGTTTTTT. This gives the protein CSVVRQGANTGELFF.

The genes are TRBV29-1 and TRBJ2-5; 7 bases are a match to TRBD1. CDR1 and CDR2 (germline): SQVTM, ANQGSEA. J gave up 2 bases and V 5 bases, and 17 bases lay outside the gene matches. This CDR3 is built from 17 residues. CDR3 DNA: TGCAGCGTTCACCCGGGACAGACCTTCCGCCCTCAAGAGACCCAGTACTTC. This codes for CSVHPGQTFRPQETQYF. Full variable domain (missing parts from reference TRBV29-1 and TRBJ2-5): SAVISQKPSRDICQRGTSLTIQCQVDSQVTMMFWYRQQPGQSLTLIATANQGSEATYESGFVIDKFPISRPNLTFSTLTVSNMSPEDSSIYLCSVHPGQTFRPQETQYFGPGTRLLVL.

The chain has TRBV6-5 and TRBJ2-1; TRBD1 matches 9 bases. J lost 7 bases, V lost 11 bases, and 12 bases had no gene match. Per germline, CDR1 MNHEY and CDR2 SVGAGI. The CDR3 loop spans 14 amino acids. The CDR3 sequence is CASTPGQGGNEQFF. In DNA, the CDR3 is TGTGCCTCCACCCCGGGACAGGGTGGAAATGAGCAGTTCTTC.

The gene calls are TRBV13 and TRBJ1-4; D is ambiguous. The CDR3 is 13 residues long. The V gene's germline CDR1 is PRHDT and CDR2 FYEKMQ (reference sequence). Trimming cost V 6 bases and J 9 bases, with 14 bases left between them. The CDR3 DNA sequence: TGTGCCAGCAGGTCCCCCACTGGGAAAAAACTGTTTTTT. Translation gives CASRSPTGKKLFF.

CDR3 loop: CASSPGVGGETQYF. In nucleotides, the CDR3 is TGCGCCAGCAGCCCAGGCGTGGGGGGGGAGACCCAGTACTTC. The chain combines TRBV5-1 with TRBJ2-5; 7 nucleotides agree with TRBD2. The CDR3 length is 14 residues. Germline CDR1 reads SGHRS; CDR2 reads YFSETQ. J was trimmed by 5 bases and V by 4 bases; bases with no gene match: 8.

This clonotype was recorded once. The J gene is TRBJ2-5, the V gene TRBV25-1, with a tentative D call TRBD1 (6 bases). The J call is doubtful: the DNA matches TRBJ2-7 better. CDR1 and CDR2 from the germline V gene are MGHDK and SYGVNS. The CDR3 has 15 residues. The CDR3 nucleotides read TGTGCCAGCAGTCCAGGAAACAGGGTCTCGGACGAGCAGTACTTC. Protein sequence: CASSPGNRVSDEQYF.

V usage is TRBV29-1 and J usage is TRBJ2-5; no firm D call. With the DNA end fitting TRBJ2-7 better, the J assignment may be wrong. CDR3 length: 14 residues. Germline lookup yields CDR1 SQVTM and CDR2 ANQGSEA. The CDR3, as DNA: TGCAGCGTTGAAGATCCTCCCATCTCCTACGAGCAGTACTTC. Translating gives CSVEDPPISYEQYF.

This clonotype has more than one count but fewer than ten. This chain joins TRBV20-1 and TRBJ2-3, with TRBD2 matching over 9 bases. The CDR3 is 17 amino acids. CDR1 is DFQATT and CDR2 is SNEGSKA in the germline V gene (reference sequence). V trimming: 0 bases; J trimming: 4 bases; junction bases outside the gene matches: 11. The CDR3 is CSARDPEGTSRADTQYF. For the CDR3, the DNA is TGCAGTGCTAGAGATCCCGAAGGGACTAGCCGCGCAGATACGCAGTATTTT.